These 30 T cell receptor beta chains were all obtained from the same sample, sequenced in a study of cytomegalovirus exposure and HLA in healthy donors. This PCR relied on a set of 60 Vbeta primers and 13 Jbeta primers. Using immunoSEQ multiplex PCR, the repertoire was profiled, and TCRdb retains in-frame clones only, with some absent. This sample has about 130,000 clones, with about three quarters found just once. Sequencing was performed on PBMCs. Receptors originate from a woman aged 55-75 years in good health and CMV-seropositive.

The chain employs TRBV5-1 and TRBJ2-7, with 11 bases lining up with TRBD2. The germline V gene has CDR1 SGHRS and CDR2 YFSETQ. Trimming cost V 4 bases and J 4 bases; bases outside gene matches: 13. The CDR3 is 17 amino acids. CDR3 loop: CASSAGQTSGSGYEQYF. CDR3 sequence (DNA): TGCGCCAGCAGCGCTGGCCAAACTAGCGGGAGTGGTTACGAGCAGTACTTC.

This clone was found once. V gene TRBV18 combines with J gene TRBJ1-2, with TRBD1 identical over 10 bases. Per germline, CDR1 KGHSH and CDR2 LQKENI. This CDR3 has 17 residues. Trimming took 1 base from V and 4 from J; bases not matched to a gene: 9. The DNA of the CDR3 is TGTGCCAGCTCACCACTGTCTGGGACAGGGGTGACCTATGGCTACACCTTC. Translation gives CASSPLSGTGVTYGYTF. The whole variable domain, filled in from reference TRBV18 and TRBJ1-2, reads NAGVMQNPRHLVRRRGQEARLRCSPMKGHSHVYWYRQLPEEGLKFMVYLQKENIIDESGMPKERFSAEFPKEGPSILRIQQVVRGDSAAYFCASSPLSGTGVTYGYTFGSGTRLTVV.

The chain recombines TRBV7-8 with TRBJ1-6; 7 bases fit TRBD1. V lost 4 bases and J lost 6; bases outside the gene matches: 3. Germline V gene sequence: CDR1 SGHVS, CDR2 FQNEAQ. This CDR3 has 14 residues. CDR3 residues: CASSYDRANSPLHF. The CDR3 DNA follows: TGTGCCAGCAGCTACGACAGGGCTAATTCACCCCTCCACTTT.

The gene calls are TRBV9 and TRBJ1-6; D call uncertain. Trimming removed 3 bases at V and 0 bases at J, with 13 bases between. This CDR3 is 17 amino acids long. Germline V gene lookup returns CDR1 SGDLS and CDR2 YYNGEE. In DNA, the CDR3 is TGTGCCAGCAGCGGGGCTCGGAGGAGCTCCTATAATTCACCCCTCCACTTT. Its translation: CASSGARRSSYNSPLHF.

This chain links TRBV12-2 with TRBJ2-7; TRBD1 was called by the table and not checked on the DNA. TRBV12-2 is an annotated pseudogene. CDR3 size: 17 residues. The CDR3 sequence is CASRPGTPDRGSYEQYF. Here the CDR3 DNA reads TGTGCAAGTCGCCCCGGTACCCCGGACAGGGGCTCCTACGAGCAGTACTTC.

The rearrangement joins TRBV29-1 to TRBJ2-3, with TRBD1 identical over 12 bases. The germline V gene has CDR1 SQVTM and CDR2 ANQGSEA. V lost 6 bases, J lost 1 base, and 8 bases stayed unmatched. The CDR3 runs to 16 residues. CDR3 protein: CSVAGTGGEGTDTQYF. The CDR3 DNA sequence: TGCAGCGTAGCCGGGACAGGGGGCGAAGGCACAGATACGCAGTATTTT.

The chain combines TRBV19 with TRBJ1-1; tentative D call: TRBD1 (6 bases). The V and J ends lost 1 base and 10 bases respectively, with 13 bases between them. This CDR3 spans 13 amino acids. The germline V gene has CDR1 LNHDA and CDR2 SQIVND (reference sequence). The CDR3 loop is CASSIVQGDGAFF. In DNA, the CDR3 is TGTGCCAGTAGTATAGTACAGGGAGACGGAGCTTTCTTT.

The chain uses TRBV5-6 and TRBJ2-7, with 7 bases lining up with TRBD1. Per the germline V gene, CDR1 is SGHDT and CDR2 is YYEEEE. This CDR3 has 13 amino acids. Trimming removed 4 bases from V and 3 bases from J; junction bases left unmatched: 4. CDR3 residues: CASSKRQGYEQYF. The CDR3 bases are TGTGCCAGCAGCAAAAGACAGGGCTACGAGCAGTACTTC.

As for this clone: A junction boundary mismatches the germline segment, possibly from a read error. The rearrangement joins TRBV7-9 to TRBJ2-7, with a tentative D call TRBD2 (7 bases). This CDR3 contains 15 residues. The V gene's germline CDR1 is SEHNR and CDR2 FQNEAQ (reference sequence). CDR3 region: CASSLVRQGTNEQYF. As DNA, the CDR3 is TGTGCCAGCAGCTTAGTGCGCCAGGGGACTAACGAACAGTACTTC.

The chain uses TRBV7-9 and TRBJ2-1; maybe TRBD2 (6 bases). V was shortened by 2 bases and J by 8 bases, with 19 bases between the two germline ends. The CDR3 is made up of 16 amino acids. CDR1 is SEHNR, CDR2 FQNEAQ, per germline (reference sequence). CDR3 DNA: TGTGCCAGCAGCTTAATTAGGCGCGGGGCCTGGGATGAGCAGTTCTTC. This translates into CASSLIRRGAWDEQFF. Looking up the rest from reference TRBV7-9 and TRBJ2-1 gives the full variable domain: DTGVSQNPRHKITKRGQNVTFRCDPISEHNRLYWYRQTLGQGPEFLTYFQNEAQLEKSRLLSDRFSAERPKGSFSTLEIQRTEQGDSAMYLCASSLIRRGAWDEQFFGPGTRLTVL.

In its sample, this clone was seen once. This rearrangement joins TRBV28 to TRBJ2-5, with TRBD2 identical over 14 bases. The J call is in doubt because the DNA end fits TRBJ2-7 better. Germline CDR1 and CDR2: MDHEN and SYDVKM. This CDR3 has 15 amino acids. CDR3 sequence: CASRAGTSGSYEQYF. The CDR3 DNA reads TGTGCCAGCAGGGCCGGGACTAGCGGGAGCTACGAGCAGTACTTC.

A few counts support this clone. The chain carries TRBV30 and TRBJ2-1; 13 nucleotides line up with TRBD2. Germline-derived CDR1 and CDR2 are GTSNPN and SVGIG (reference sequence). Trimming cost V 4 bases and J 8 bases; bases outside gene matches: 11. The CDR3 totals 16 residues. CDR3 nucleotides: TGTGCCTGGACCCTGGGGACTAGCGGGACCTTGGATGAGCAGTTCTTC. Translation gives CAWTLGTSGTLDEQFF.

V usage is TRBV2 and J usage is TRBJ1-5; perhaps TRBD1 as D (6 bases). The CDR3 length is 13 residues. The germline V gene encodes CDR1 SNHLY and CDR2 FYNNEI. V was clipped by 8 bases and J by 3 bases, with 11 bases between them. In nucleotides, the CDR3 is TGTGCCAGCGGGAGGGGGGACAATCAGCCCCAGCATTTT. This sequence encodes CASGRGDNQPQHF.

The chain links TRBV19 to TRBJ2-3, with 15 bases lining up with TRBD2. CDR3 size: 18 residues. Germline lookup yields CDR1 LNHDA and CDR2 SQIVND (reference sequence). Unmatched junction bases numbered 11, after V lost 10 bases and J lost 0 bases. CDR3 loop: CATNPGLAGGTSTDTQYF. CDR3 DNA sequence: TGTGCCACTAACCCGGGACTAGCGGGGGGTACTAGCACAGATACGCAGTATTTT.

This clone showed up just once. The chain has TRBV10-3 and TRBJ1-2; tentative D call: TRBD1 (6 bases). Trimming shortened V by 2 bases and J by 2 bases, and 9 bases separated the two germline ends. The CDR3 runs 14 residues. Germline V gene lookup returns CDR1 ENHRY and CDR2 SYGVKD. The CDR3 DNA is TGTGCCATCAGTGAGCCAAGGGGGAACTATGGCTACACCTTC. It translates to CAISEPRGNYGYTF.

Points on this clone: At one end, the junction sequence differs from germline, possibly due to a read error. This chain joins TRBV7-8 and TRBJ2-2, with 7 bases aligning to TRBD1. This CDR3 is 15 amino acids long. From germline, CDR1 is SGHVS and CDR2 FQNEAQ. CDR3 nucleotides: TGTGTCAGCAGCTTAGCGCAGCAGGGGGCCGGGGAGCTGTTTTTT. Translating gives CVSSLAQQGAGELFF. The variable domain in full, with the rest retrieved from reference TRBV7-8 and TRBJ2-2, is GAGVSQSPRYKVAKRGQDVALRCDPISGHVSLFWYQQALGQGPEFLTYFQNEAQLDKSGLPSDRFFAERPEGSVSTLKIQRTQQEDSAVYLCVSSLAQQGAGELFFGEGSRLTVL.

The chain couples TRBV19 to TRBJ1-2, with 12 nucleotides matching TRBD1. Losses at the gene ends were 5 bases for V and 7 bases for J; bases not matched to a gene: 11. This CDR3 has 16 amino acids. Germline lookup yields CDR1 LNHDA and CDR2 SQIVND (reference sequence). CDR3 loop: CASSPRDRGRSAGYTF. CDR3 coding DNA: TGTGCCAGTAGTCCCCGGGACAGGGGGCGTTCTGCTGGCTACACCTTC.

The rearrangement uses TRBV5-5 and TRBJ2-7; a weak D match, TRBD1 (5 bases). Deletions cut 2 bases from V and 4 bases from J, with 16 bases between. CDR3 length: 15 residues. Germline assignment: CDR1 SGHKS and CDR2 YYEKEE (reference sequence). CDR3 protein: CASSFLSLGAYEQYF. For the CDR3, the DNA is TGTGCCAGCAGCTTTCTATCCTTAGGGGCGTACGAGCAGTACTTC.

The V and J genes are TRBV28 and TRBJ2-7, with 7 bases identical to TRBD2. Germline CDR1 MDHEN, CDR2 SYDVKM. The CDR3 length is 14 residues. V gave up 8 bases and J gave up 3 bases; unmatched junction bases: 10. CDR3 sequence (DNA): TGTGCCAGCCGGTCGGGTGTAGCGGGCTACGAGCAGTACTTC. It specifies CASRSGVAGYEQYF.

The V call is TRBV30, the J call TRBJ1-3, with D maybe TRBD1 (5 bases). The length of the CDR3 is 16 residues. Germline V gene data show CDR1 as GTSNPN and CDR2 as SVGIG (reference sequence). V lost 1 base, J lost 0 bases, and 13 bases lay in between. CDR3: CAWSGGGATSGNTIYF. Here the CDR3 DNA reads TGTGCCTGGAGTGGGGGGGGTGCGACCTCTGGAAACACCATATATTTT.

This chain uses TRBV30 with TRBJ2-1; 8 bases align to TRBD1. V dropped 7 bases and J dropped 4; count of bases not matched to a gene: 6. CDR3 size: 13 residues. Looked up from germline, CDR1 is GTSNPN and CDR2 is SVGIG (reference sequence). Here the CDR3 DNA reads TGTGCCTTGGAGCAGGGGGCTTACAATGAGCAGTTCTTC. This encodes CALEQGAYNEQFF.

J is TRBJ1-1 and V is TRBV10-3; D gene uncertain. CDR3 length: 14 residues. The germline V gene encodes CDR1 ENHRY and CDR2 SYGVKD. V lost 3 bases, J lost 3 bases, and 11 bases lay in between. For the CDR3, the DNA is TGTGCCATCAGTGAACACGGGGAGGACACTGAAGCTTTCTTT. Encoded protein: CAISEHGEDTEAFF.

This clone was seen more than once but under ten times. The chain combines TRBV30 with TRBJ1-3; possible D gene TRBD1, 6 bases. V was cut by 1 base and J by 4 bases, with 14 bases left in between. This CDR3 spans 15 amino acids. Germline CDR1 is GTSNPN and CDR2 is SVGIG (reference sequence). CDR3 region: CAWSGYRERGNTIYF. The CDR3 nucleotides read TGTGCCTGGAGTGGCTACAGGGAGAGGGGAAACACCATATATTTT.

The chain has TRBV4-1 and TRBJ2-1, with D hard to call. The V end was cut by 0 bases, the J end by 6 bases, with 9 bases between. The CDR3 contains 14 residues. Germline-derived CDR1 and CDR2 are MGHRA and YSYEKL. Here the CDR3 reads CASSQEIVLNEQFF. CDR3 DNA: TGCGCCAGCAGCCAAGAGATAGTACTCAATGAGCAGTTCTTC.

The chain links TRBV2 to TRBJ1-5, with 7 bases that match TRBD1. The junction had 5 bases not matched to a gene; V was cut back by 6 bases and J by 3 bases. The germline CDR1 and CDR2 sequences are SNHLY and FYNNEI. The CDR3 totals 14 residues. The CDR3 protein is CASSADRDNQPQHF. The CDR3 region has the DNA TGTGCCAGCAGCGCCGACAGGGACAATCAGCCCCAGCATTTT.

The gene calls are TRBV6-4 and TRBJ2-7; D gene uncertain. Deletions cut 4 bases from V and 1 base from J, with 11 bases between. This CDR3 is built from 14 residues. Looked up from germline, CDR1 is MRHNA and CDR2 is SNTAGT. This CDR3 is CASSARHGSYEQYF. As DNA, the CDR3 is TGTGCCAGCAGTGCCCGACACGGTTCCTACGAGCAGTACTTC.

Concerning this clone itself: Its ends do not fully match the called genes, so a read error is possible. The chain recombines TRBV7-7 with TRBJ1-1, with a possible D match to TRBD1 (5 bases). Germline CDR1 SSHAT, CDR2 FNYEAQ (reference sequence). The CDR3 extends over 13 amino acids. Written as DNA, the CDR3 is TGTGCTAGCAGCTTAGATATAGGAGGGGCTGCTTTCTTT. Protein: CASSLDIGGAAFF.

The chain employs TRBV18 and TRBJ1-5; 9 nucleotides match TRBD1. This CDR3 is built from 16 residues. The germline V gene encodes CDR1 KGHSH and CDR2 LQKENI. V lost 6 bases, J lost 4 bases, and 10 bases stayed unmatched. The CDR3: CASSLTGGGGNQPQHF. CDR3 in DNA: TGTGCCAGCTCCCTAACAGGGGGCGGTGGAAATCAGCCCCAGCATTTT.

The chain uses TRBV9 and TRBJ1-5; 7 nucleotides match TRBD1. The CDR3 covers 15 residues. Germline V gives CDR1 SGDLS, CDR2 YYNGEE. The V and J ends lost 4 bases and 0 bases, in that order; junction bases with no gene match: 4. The CDR3 DNA is TGTGCCAGCAGCAAGGGACAGTATAGCAATCAGCCCCAGCATTTT. Amino acids: CASSKGQYSNQPQHF.

The CDR3: CASSGGLAGVVGTQYF. CDR3 DNA: TGCGCCAGCAGCGGCGGACTAGCGGGAGTGGTGGGGACCCAGTACTTC. V is TRBV5-1 and J is TRBJ2-5; 13 bases are shared with TRBD2. CDR1 SGHRS and CDR2 YFSETQ come from the germline V gene. V shed 4 bases, J shed 7 bases, and the junction held 10 bases outside the gene matches. The CDR3 contains 16 residues.